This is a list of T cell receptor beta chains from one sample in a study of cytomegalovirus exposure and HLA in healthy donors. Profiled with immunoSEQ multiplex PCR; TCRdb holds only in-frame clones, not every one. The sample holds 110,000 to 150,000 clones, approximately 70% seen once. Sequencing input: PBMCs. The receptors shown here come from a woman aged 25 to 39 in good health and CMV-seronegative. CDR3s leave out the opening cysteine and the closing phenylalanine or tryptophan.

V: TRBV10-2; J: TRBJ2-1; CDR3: ASSGSSGAPQNEQF
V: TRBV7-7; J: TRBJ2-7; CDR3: ASSAGTGYDEQY
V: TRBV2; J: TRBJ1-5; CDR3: ASRGEGQPQH
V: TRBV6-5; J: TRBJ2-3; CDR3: ASSYSTQGADTQY
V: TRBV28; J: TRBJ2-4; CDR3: ASSFYRETKNIQY
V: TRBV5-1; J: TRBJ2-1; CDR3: ASSRSGTSYNEQF
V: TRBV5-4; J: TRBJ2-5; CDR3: ASSVGGAGGTKTQY
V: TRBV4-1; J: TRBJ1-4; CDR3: ASSQESRGAGEKLF
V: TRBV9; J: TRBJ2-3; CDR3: ASSTGVGGADTQY
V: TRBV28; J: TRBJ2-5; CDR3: ASKGTGGAQETQY
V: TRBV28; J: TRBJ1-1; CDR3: ASPSGTEAF
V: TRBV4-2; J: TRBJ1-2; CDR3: ASSQDGQSTANYGYT
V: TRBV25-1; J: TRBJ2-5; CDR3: ASSEGGGRETQY
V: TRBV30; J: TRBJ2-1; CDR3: AWSHTATSEAMREQF
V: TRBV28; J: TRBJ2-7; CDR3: ASSLQAGGSYEQY
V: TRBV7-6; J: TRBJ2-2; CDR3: ARRDLNAGELF
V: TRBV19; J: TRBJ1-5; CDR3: ASSMRQGYNQPQH
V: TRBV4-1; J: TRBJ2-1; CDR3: ASSQSYNEQF
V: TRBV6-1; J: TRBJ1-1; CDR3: ASSESQMNTEAF
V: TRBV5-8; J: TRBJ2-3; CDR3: ASSLGGQGTDTQY
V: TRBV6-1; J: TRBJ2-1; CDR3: ASSGLAGLDEQF
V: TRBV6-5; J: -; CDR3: ASSYSPGDYEQY
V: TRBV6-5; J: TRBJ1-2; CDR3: ASSSPRGGPNYGYT
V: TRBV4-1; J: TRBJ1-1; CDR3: ASSQGEFRGATEAF
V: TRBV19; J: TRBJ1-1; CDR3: ASRNQLNTEAF
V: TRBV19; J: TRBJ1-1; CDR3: ASIAGEAF
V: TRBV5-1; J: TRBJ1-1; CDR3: ASSLSPGRLNTEAF
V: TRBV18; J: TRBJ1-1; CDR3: ASSRDGGTEAF
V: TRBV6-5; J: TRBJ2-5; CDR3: ASSYSGAGGETQY
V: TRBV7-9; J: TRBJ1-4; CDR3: ASSPGQYEKLF
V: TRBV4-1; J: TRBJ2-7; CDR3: ASSQVQGQYEQY
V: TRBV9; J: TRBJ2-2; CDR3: ASRLSGSTGELF
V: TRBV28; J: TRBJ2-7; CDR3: ASRSLGHLSYEQY
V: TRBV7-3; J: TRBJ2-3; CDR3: ASSQGTSGGTDTQY
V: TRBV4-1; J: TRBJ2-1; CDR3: ASSQVAELAGGHEQF
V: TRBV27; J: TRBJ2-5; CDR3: ASSLLAGGPRPETQY
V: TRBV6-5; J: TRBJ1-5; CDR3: ASRRAGNPQPQH
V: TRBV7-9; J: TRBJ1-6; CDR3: ASSSETGPLVALH
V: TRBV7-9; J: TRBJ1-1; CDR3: ASSLDPDREAF
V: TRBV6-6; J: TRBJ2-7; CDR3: ASSSHRGRTYYEQY
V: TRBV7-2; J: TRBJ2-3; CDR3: ASSLGVVADTQY
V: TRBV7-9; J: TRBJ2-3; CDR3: ASSSTSGRNTQY
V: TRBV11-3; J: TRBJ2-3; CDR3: ASSLSGSTDTQY
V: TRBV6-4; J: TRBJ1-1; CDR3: ASRAGFRCSTEAF
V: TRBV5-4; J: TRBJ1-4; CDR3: ASSGGLPPEKLF
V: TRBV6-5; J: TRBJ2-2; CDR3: ASSRTNTGELF
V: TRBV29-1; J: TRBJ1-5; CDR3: SVAIEARGQPQH
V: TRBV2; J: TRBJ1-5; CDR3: ASSELQGNNQPQH
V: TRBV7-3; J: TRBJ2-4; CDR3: ASSPPGVSNREKNIQY
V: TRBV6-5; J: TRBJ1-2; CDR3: ASRDRAWGGYT
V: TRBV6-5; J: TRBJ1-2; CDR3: ASSQQGVSYGYT
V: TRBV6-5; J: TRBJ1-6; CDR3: ASAPTTGVNSPLH
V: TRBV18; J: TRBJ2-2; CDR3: ASSRLPTGGFGELF
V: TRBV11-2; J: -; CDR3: ASSFRRTGHSSYEQY